A single sample is the source of the 23 T cell receptor beta chains below, sequenced in a study of human T cells and chemical hapten exposure. Noted time point: pre-sensitization, week 0. Described treatment: therapeutic diphenylcyclopropenone sensitization with weekly scalp DPC. One entry per CDR3 protein results from TCRdb running MiXCR on the RACE reads. Here the sample spans 180,000 or so distinct CDR3 sequences, roughly 30% being singletons. Sequencing used whole blood, obtained in connection with sensitization to the hapten diphenylcyclopropenone (DPC). These receptors came from a woman aged 25 to 39 with alopecia areata. Some clones in this sample may be carry-over from other donors' samples.

The CDR3 DNA follows: TGTGCCAGCAGCCAACTAGGAAGCAATGAGCAGTTCTTC. This encodes CASSQLGSNEQFF. The chain joins TRBV3-1 to TRBJ2-1; D ambiguous. This CDR3 region has 13 residues. Germline CDR1 LGHDT, CDR2 YNNKEL (reference sequence). V was cut by 2 bases and J by 6 bases, with 8 bases left in between.

This clonotype was found a few times. This chain joins TRBV19 and TRBJ2-6; TRBD1 agrees at 8 bases. With 10 bases clipped from V and 2 bases from J, the junction kept 10 bases outside the gene matches. Germline lookup yields CDR1 LNHDA and CDR2 SQIVND (reference sequence). The CDR3 loop spans 16 amino acids. DNA of the CDR3: TGTGCCACTGGGACAGGCATTGCAACTGGGGCCAACGTCCTGACTTTC. Amino acids: CATGTGIATGANVLTF.

This clonotype was observed a few times. For the CDR3, the DNA is TGTGCCAGCAGGAGCGTAGCAGGAGTCTGGGGCTACACCTTC. Amino acids: CASRSVAGVWGYTF. V and J are TRBV6-2 or TRBV6-3 and TRBJ1-2, with D uncertain. Looked up from germline, CDR1 is MNHEY and CDR2 is SVGEGT. The CDR3 spans 14 residues. Trimming took off 6 bases at V and 8 bases at J, with 19 bases between the two ends.

This clonotype was counted between two and nine times. V and J are TRBV20-1 and TRBJ1-6; D is unclear. The CDR3 covers 13 residues. The V end lost 0 bases, the J end lost 6 bases, and 6 bases lay between the germline ends. In germline, CDR1 is DFQATT, CDR2 SNEGSKA (reference sequence). The CDR3 protein is CSARDVGNSPLHF. The CDR3 nucleotides read TGCAGTGCTAGAGATGTTGGTAATTCACCCCTCCACTTT.

The rearrangement joins TRBV28 to TRBJ1-2, with a possible D match to TRBD1 (5 bases). The CDR3 loop spans 14 amino acids. The V gene lost 1 base and the J gene lost 4 bases, with 10 bases spanning the gap. Germline V gives CDR1 MDHEN, CDR2 SYDVKM. CDR3: CASSLSGAIYGYTF. CDR3 in DNA: TGTGCCAGCAGTTTATCCGGGGCCATCTATGGCTACACCTTC.

This clonotype came up many times. The chain has TRBV15 and TRBJ1-5; maybe TRBD1 (6 bases). Trimming shortened V by 1 base and J by 5 bases, and 15 bases separated the two germline ends. The CDR3 has 16 residues. Germline CDR1 LNHNV, CDR2 YYDKDF (reference sequence). The chain's CDR3 is CATSRGPAGADQPQHF. The DNA for the CDR3 is TGTGCCACCAGCAGAGGCCCCGCAGGGGCTGATCAGCCCCAGCATTTT.

The chain recombines TRBV4-3 with TRBJ2-7, with 9 bases identical to TRBD1. Germline CDR1 reads LGHNA; CDR2 reads YSLEER. The CDR3 length is 15 residues. V lost 2 bases and J lost 5; bases outside the gene matches: 7. The CDR3 DNA reads as TGCGCCAGCAGCCAAACAGGGGGCTATCGGGACGAGCAGTACTTC. Its protein product is CASSQTGGYRDEQYF.

In this sample, this clonotype turned up once. The V and J genes are TRBV4-3 and TRBJ2-2; 7 nucleotides align to TRBD2. The CDR3 is 16 amino acids. Germline V CDR1 and CDR2: LGHNA, YSLEER. Trimming at V came to 1 base and at J to 7 bases, leaving 9 bases not matched to a gene. CDR3 nucleotide sequence: TGCGCCAGCAGCCAAGGTCTGGGCGGGGGTAGCGGGGAGCTGTTTTTT. This translates into CASSQGLGGGSGELFF.

J is TRBJ1-6 and V is TRBV12-3 or TRBV12-4; possible D gene TRBD1, 5 bases. Trimming took 3 bases from V and 6 from J, leaving 6 bases between them. The CDR3 runs to 13 residues. In DNA form, the CDR3 reads TGTGCCAGCAGTTTGCAGGGTAATTCACCCCTCCACTTT. This sequence encodes CASSLQGNSPLHF.

This clonotype was observed a handful of times. This chain uses TRBV20-1 with TRBJ1-1; the match to TRBD1 covers 7 bases. This CDR3 is 13 amino acids long. With V trimmed by 3 bases and J by 7 bases, 8 bases remained unmatched. Germline lookup yields CDR1 DFQATT and CDR2 SNEGSKA (reference sequence). In DNA, the CDR3 is TGCAGTGCTAGCTGGGACAGCCAAAGTGAAGCTTTCTTT. This codes for CSASWDSQSEAFF.

This clonotype was counted a few times. This sequence joins TRBV7-3 and TRBJ1-5; D gene uncertain. Trimming took off 4 bases at V and 2 bases at J, with 12 bases between the two ends. Looked up from germline, CDR1 is SGHTA and CDR2 is FQGTGA. The CDR3 runs 15 residues. As DNA, the CDR3 is TGTGCCAGCAGCTGTGATAGGGCGGGCAATCAGCCCCAGCATTTT. Protein sequence: CASSCDRAGNQPQHF.

The rearrangement uses TRBV6-2 or TRBV6-3 and TRBJ2-7; D is possibly TRBD1 (5 bases). CDR1 is MNHEY and CDR2 is SVGEGT in the germline V gene. The CDR3 loop spans 19 amino acids. V was pared by 0 bases and J by 2 bases, with 23 bases between. In DNA, the CDR3 is TGTGCCAGCAGTTACTCGACGGGTAAACCGGACACGATAACCTACGAGCAGTACTTC. Protein product: CASSYSTGKPDTITYEQYF.

This clonotype was found a few times. The gene calls are TRBV6-5 and TRBJ2-7; 7 positions agree with TRBD1. The CDR3 covers 12 residues. The trim removed 5 bases at V and 7 bases at J, leaving 5 bases unmatched. Looked up from germline, CDR1 is MNHEY and CDR2 is SVGAGI. Here the CDR3 reads CASSTGVMEQYF. The CDR3 nucleotides are TGTGCCAGCAGTACAGGGGTCATGGAGCAGTACTTC.

The J gene is TRBJ1-2, the V gene TRBV5-5; D call uncertain. This CDR3 is built from 12 residues. The V and J ends lost 1 base and 6 bases respectively, with 7 bases between them. CDR1 is SGHKS, CDR2 YYEKEE, per germline (reference sequence). CDR3 loop: CASSLSVDGYTF. As DNA, the CDR3 is TGTGCCAGCAGCTTGTCAGTGGATGGCTACACCTTC.

This clonotype was seen a handful of times. The chain joins TRBV12-3 or TRBV12-4 to TRBJ2-4, with D possibly matching TRBD2 (5 bases). The CDR3 length is 13 residues. The V gene lost 6 bases and the J gene lost 6 bases, with 12 bases spanning the gap. In nucleotides, the CDR3 is TGTGCCAGCAGCCAAGGACGGGGAAACATTCAGTACTTC. Its protein is CASSQGRGNIQYF.

This sequence joins TRBV5-1 and TRBJ2-7, with D uncertain. The V gene's germline CDR1 is SGHRS and CDR2 YFSETQ. This CDR3 has 13 amino acids. The ends were cut back, 4 bases at V and 2 bases at J, with 10 bases in the middle. The CDR3 protein is CASSPRLTYEQYF. The CDR3 DNA reads TGCGCCAGCAGCCCTAGGCTAACCTACGAGCAGTACTTC.

The chain carries TRBV24-1 and TRBJ1-2; weak D call: TRBD1 (5 bases). The CDR3 is 15 amino acids. Germline CDR1 is KGHDR and CDR2 is SFDVKD. V was shortened by 3 bases and J by 4 bases, with 14 bases between the two germline ends. CDR3 nucleotide sequence: TGTGCCACCAGTGATCCGCCGAGTGGGACCTATGGCTACACCTTC. It yields the protein CATSDPPSGTYGYTF.

The chain has TRBV29-1 and TRBJ2-1, with 10 positions matching TRBD2. J was trimmed by 8 bases and V by 4 bases; bases with no gene match: 5. Germline CDR1 reads SQVTM; CDR2 reads ANQGSEA. This CDR3 comprises 13 residues. CDR3 loop: CSVASGRAHEQFF. Here the CDR3 DNA reads TGCAGCGTTGCCAGCGGGAGGGCGCATGAGCAGTTCTTC.

The chain combines TRBV29-1 with TRBJ1-4; D unclear. This CDR3 has 11 amino acids. CDR1 and CDR2 from the germline V gene are SQVTM and ANQGSEA. Trimming pared 0 bases from V and 4 bases from J, leaving 0 bases between. The CDR3 sequence: CSVEDNEKLFF. CDR3 bases: TGCAGCGTTGAAGATAATGAAAAACTGTTTTTT.

The chain links TRBV2 to TRBJ1-2; 7 bases align to TRBD1. The V gene's germline CDR1 is SNHLY and CDR2 FYNNEI. The CDR3 is 14 amino acids. The J segment lost 8 bases and the V segment lost 1 base, leaving 7 bases of the junction unmatched. CDR3 amino acids: CASSEVRGAEGYTF. CDR3 DNA: TGTGCCAGCAGTGAAGTCAGGGGGGCGGAAGGCTACACCTTC.

This clonotype was detected a few times. The chain carries TRBV18 and TRBJ2-5; D is unresolved. The V end lost 3 bases, the J end lost 1 base, and 12 bases lay between the germline ends. This CDR3 region has 15 residues. Per germline, CDR1 KGHSH and CDR2 LQKENI. As DNA, the CDR3 is TGTGCCAGCTCACCCAGGTCGATCTCCCAAGAGACCCAGTACTTC. It encodes CASSPRSISQETQYF.

This clonotype was counted a few times. In DNA, the CDR3 is TGTGCCAGTATGCCCGACAGGGTGGGTAATGAGCAGTTCTTC. Translating gives CASMPDRVGNEQFF. The gene calls are TRBV7-8 and TRBJ2-1; 7 nucleotides agree with TRBD1. V dropped 9 bases and J dropped 7; count of bases not matched to a gene: 12. CDR3 size: 14 residues. CDR1 and CDR2 from the germline V gene are SGHVS and FQNEAQ.

V usage is TRBV19 and J usage is TRBJ1-5; the D gene is possibly TRBD1 (5 bases). V shed 5 bases and J shed 0 bases, with 11 bases lying between them. CDR3 length equals 15 residues. Germline CDR1 and CDR2: LNHDA and SQIVND (reference sequence). CDR3 region: CASSSGRYSNQPQHF. Written as DNA, the CDR3 is TGTGCCAGTAGTTCAGGGAGATATAGCAATCAGCCCCAGCATTTT.